Described below is a single T cell receptor beta chain sequence and its context. The sample originates from a study of blood T cell repertoires in COVID-19. Turning to the study itself: Samples representing acute and convalescent COVID-19 were sourced from the United States, Italy and Spain. PBMCs, B-cell-depleted T cells, or T cells provided the cDNA or gDNA that made up the material.

Per the germline V gene, CDR1 is LGHDT and CDR2 is YNNKEL (reference sequence). V shed 0 bases and J 3 bases; nucleotides not matched to a gene: 5. The CDR3 extends over 18 amino acids. In the authors' workflow: Scientists estimated how many nucleated cells there were by amplifying reference gene primers. Repertoires were generated with immunoSEQ multiplex PCR, while TCRdb's copy carries only in-frame clones and drops some. The D gene and trimming were derived from the DNA, and the V and J assignments and clone size from that table. The data hold about 200,000 clones, with 80% to 90% observed a single time.

The TCR sequence derives from a woman older than 75 with acute or convalescent COVID-19. The sample was peripheral blood. The chain joins TRBV3-1 (or the pseudogene TRBV3-2) to TRBJ2-2; TRBD2 matches 12 bases. CDR3 DNA sequence: TGTGCCAGCAGCCAAGAGTTCCTAGCGGGAGGGCACACCGGGGAGCTGTTTTTT. Encoded protein: CASSQEFLAGGHTGELFF.